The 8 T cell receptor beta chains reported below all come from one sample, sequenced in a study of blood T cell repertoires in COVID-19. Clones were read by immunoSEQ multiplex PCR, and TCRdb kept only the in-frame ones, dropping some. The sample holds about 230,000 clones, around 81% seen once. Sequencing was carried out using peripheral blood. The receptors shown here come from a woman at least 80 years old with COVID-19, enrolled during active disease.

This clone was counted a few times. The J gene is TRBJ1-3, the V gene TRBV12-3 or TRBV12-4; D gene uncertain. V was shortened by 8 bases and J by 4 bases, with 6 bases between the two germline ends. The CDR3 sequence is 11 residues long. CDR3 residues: CASFQGNTIYF. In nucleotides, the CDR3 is TGTGCCAGCTTTCAAGGAAACACCATATATTTT.

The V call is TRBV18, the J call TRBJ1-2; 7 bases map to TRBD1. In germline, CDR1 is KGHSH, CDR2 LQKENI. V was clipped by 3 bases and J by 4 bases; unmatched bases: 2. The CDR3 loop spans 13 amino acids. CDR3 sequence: CASSPGQFYGYTF. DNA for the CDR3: TGTGCCAGCTCACCGGGACAGTTCTATGGCTACACCTTC.

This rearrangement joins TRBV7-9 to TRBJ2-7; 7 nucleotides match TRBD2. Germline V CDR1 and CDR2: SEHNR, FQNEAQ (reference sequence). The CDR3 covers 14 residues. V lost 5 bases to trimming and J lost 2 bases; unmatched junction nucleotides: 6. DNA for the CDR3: TGTGCCAGCAGCCGCCCGGGGGGAACCTACGAGCAGTACTTC. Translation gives CASSRPGGTYEQYF.

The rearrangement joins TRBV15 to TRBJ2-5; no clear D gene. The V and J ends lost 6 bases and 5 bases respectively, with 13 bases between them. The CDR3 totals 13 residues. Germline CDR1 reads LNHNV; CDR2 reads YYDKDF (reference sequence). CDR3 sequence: CATSGVALETQYF. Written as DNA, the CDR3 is TGTGCCACCAGTGGAGTAGCTTTGGAGACCCAGTACTTC. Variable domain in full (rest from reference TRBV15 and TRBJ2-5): DAMVIQNPRYQVTQFGKPVTLSCSQTLNHNVMYWYQQKSSQAPKLLFHYYDKDFNNEADTPDNFQSRRPNTSFCFLDIRSPGLGDTAMYLCATSGVALETQYFGPGTRLLVL.

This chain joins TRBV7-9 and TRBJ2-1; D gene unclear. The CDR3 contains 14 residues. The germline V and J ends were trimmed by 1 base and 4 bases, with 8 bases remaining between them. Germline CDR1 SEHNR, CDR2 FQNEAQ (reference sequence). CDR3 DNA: TGTGCCAGCAGCTTAGGTGCAGGATACAATGAGCAGTTCTTC. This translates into CASSLGAGYNEQFF.

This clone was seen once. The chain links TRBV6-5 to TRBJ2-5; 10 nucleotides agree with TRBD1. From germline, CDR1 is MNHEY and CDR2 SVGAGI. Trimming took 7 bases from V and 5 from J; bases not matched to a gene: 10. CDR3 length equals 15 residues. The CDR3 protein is CASKSGQGVGETQYF. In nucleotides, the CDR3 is TGTGCCAGCAAAAGTGGACAGGGGGTTGGGGAGACCCAGTACTTC.

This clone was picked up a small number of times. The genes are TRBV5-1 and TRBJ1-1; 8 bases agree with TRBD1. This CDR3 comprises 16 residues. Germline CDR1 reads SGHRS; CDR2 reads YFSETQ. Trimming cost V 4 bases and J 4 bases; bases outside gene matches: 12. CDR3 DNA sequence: TGCGCCAGCAGCCCCCGGAACCGACAGGGGCTCACTGAAGCTTTCTTT. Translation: CASSPRNRQGLTEAFF.

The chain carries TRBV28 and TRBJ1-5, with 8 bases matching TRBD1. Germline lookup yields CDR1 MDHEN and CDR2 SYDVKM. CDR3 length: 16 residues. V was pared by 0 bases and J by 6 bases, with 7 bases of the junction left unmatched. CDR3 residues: CASSLWGQGAGQPQHF. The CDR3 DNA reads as TGTGCCAGCAGTTTATGGGGGCAGGGGGCAGGTCAGCCCCAGCATTTT.